The 15 T cell receptor beta chains in this list originate from one sample, sequenced in a study of T cell changes during pregnancy in multiple sclerosis. Profiled with immunoSEQ multiplex PCR; TCRdb holds only in-frame clones, not every one. The sample contains fewer than 55,000 clones, almost 90% of which appear only once. This specimen consisted of peripheral blood, obtained in the second trimester of pregnancy. The receptors were sampled from a female donor in good health, enrolled as a control in a pregnancy study.

In nucleotides, the CDR3 is TGCGCCAGCAGCCAAGTCGCCGGGACTAGTCCCAATGAGCAGTTCTTC. Residues: CASSQVAGTSPNEQFF. The chain joins TRBV4-1 to TRBJ2-1, with 8 bases aligning to TRBD2. From germline, CDR1 is MGHRA and CDR2 YSYEKL. With 1 base clipped from V and 6 bases from J, the junction kept 8 bases outside the gene matches. This CDR3 comprises 16 residues.

The V call is TRBV2, the J call TRBJ1-3, with D unresolved. The CDR3 spans 12 residues. CDR1 is SNHLY and CDR2 is FYNNEI in the germline V gene. The ends were cut back, 9 bases at V and 0 bases at J, with 6 bases in the middle. The CDR3 is CARGASGNTIYF. CDR3 DNA: TGTGCCAGGGGAGCCTCTGGAAACACCATATATTTT.

This chain uses TRBV30 with TRBJ1-1; D is unresolved. This CDR3 comprises 13 residues. V was trimmed by 0 bases and J by 5 bases, leaving 10 bases between them. Germline assignment: CDR1 GTSNPN and CDR2 SVGIG (reference sequence). CDR3 amino acids: CAWSVFVATEAFF. CDR3 in DNA: TGTGCCTGGAGTGTTTTTGTCGCGACTGAAGCTTTCTTT. Full variable domain (rest looked up from reference TRBV30 and TRBJ1-1): SQTIHQWPATLVQPVGSPLSLECTVEGTSNPNLYWYRQAAGRGLQLLFYSVGIGQISSEVPQNLSASRPQDRQFILSSKKLLLSDSGFYLCAWSVFVATEAFFGQGTRLTVV.

J is TRBJ2-7 and V is TRBV7-9, with 7 bases aligning to TRBD2. The CDR3 is 12 residues long. CDR1 and CDR2 (germline): SEHNR, FQNEAQ (reference sequence). V was pared by 4 bases and J by 5 bases, with 2 bases of the junction left unmatched. CDR3 sequence: CASSYGGNEQYF. The CDR3 DNA sequence: TGTGCCAGCAGCTACGGGGGGAACGAGCAGTACTTC.

This chain joins TRBV6-6 and TRBJ2-3; 8 bases fit TRBD2. This CDR3 comprises 16 residues. V lost 6 bases and J lost 5; bases outside the gene matches: 13. CDR1 is MNHNY and CDR2 is SVGAGI in the germline V gene (reference sequence). The CDR3 DNA follows: TGTGCCAGCAGCGGGTTTCGGGGGGGCCGGATAGATACGCAGTATTTT. This translates into CASSGFRGGRIDTQYF.

This rearrangement joins TRBV5-8 to TRBJ1-5; D uncertain. CDR1 and CDR2 (germline): SGHTS, YDEGEE. V was cut by 2 bases and J by 7 bases, with 7 bases left in between. This CDR3 has 12 residues. DNA of the CDR3: TGTGCCAGCAGCTTCCGGGGACAGCCCCAGCATTTT. It is translated as CASSFRGQPQHF.

The chain links TRBV30 to TRBJ1-5; 10 bases line up with TRBD1. V dropped 2 bases and J dropped 5; count of bases not matched to a gene: 3. Germline CDR1 reads GTSNPN; CDR2 reads SVGIG (reference sequence). This CDR3 has 14 amino acids. The CDR3 sequence is CAWSPGTGDQPQHF. In DNA form, the CDR3 reads TGTGCCTGGAGTCCTGGGACAGGGGATCAGCCCCAGCATTTT.

DNA of the CDR3: TGTGCCAGCAGTTATCAGGGGGAGGAGGAGACCCAGTACTTC. Protein: CASSYQGEEETQYF. The chain employs TRBV27 and TRBJ2-5; D is possibly TRBD1 (7 bases). There are 14 residues in the CDR3. V lost 4 bases and J lost 5, with 14 bases in between. CDR1 and CDR2 from the germline V gene are MNHEY and SMNVEV (reference sequence).

This clone was observed once. The chain is built from TRBV7-8 and TRBJ2-2; weak D call: TRBD2 (5 bases). V was trimmed by 4 bases and J by 4 bases, leaving 16 bases between them. The CDR3 length is 16 residues. CDR1 and CDR2 from the germline V gene are SGHVS and FQNEAQ. This chain's CDR3 is CASSSRGGPGTGELFF. CDR3 nucleotide sequence: TGTGCCAGCAGCTCCCGAGGCGGGCCGGGCACCGGGGAGCTGTTTTTT.

This sequence joins TRBV7-9 and TRBJ1-3, with no clear D. The CDR3 sequence is 14 residues long. Per germline, CDR1 SEHNR and CDR2 FQNEAQ (reference sequence). The V end was cut by 5 bases, the J end by 3 bases, with 11 bases between. The CDR3: CASSPPGFGNTIYF. The CDR3, as DNA: TGTGCCAGCAGCCCACCGGGTTTTGGAAACACCATATATTTT. Combining the CDR3 with reference TRBV7-9 and TRBJ1-3 gives the whole variable domain DTGVSQNPRHKITKRGQNVTFRCDPISEHNRLYWYRQTLGQGPEFLTYFQNEAQLEKSRLLSDRFSAERPKGSFSTLEIQRTEQGDSAMYLCASSPPGFGNTIYFGEGSWLTVV.

V is TRBV6-4 and J is TRBJ2-5; 8 bases are a match to TRBD2. This CDR3 is built from 15 residues. Trimming cost V 3 bases and J 2 bases; bases outside gene matches: 5. From germline, CDR1 is MRHNA and CDR2 SNTAGT. For the CDR3, the DNA is TGTGCCAGCAGTGAGGGCAGCGGGGGACAAGAGACCCAGTACTTC. Its protein product is CASSEGSGGQETQYF.

This sequence joins TRBV25-1 and TRBJ2-5, with D unresolved. Trimming shortened V by 4 bases and J by 3 bases, and 9 bases separated the two germline ends. This CDR3 comprises 13 residues. Per the germline V gene, CDR1 is MGHDK and CDR2 is SYGVNS. The CDR3 nucleotides are TGTGCCAGCAGTGTCATCGGTGAAGAGACCCAGTACTTC. Its translation: CASSVIGEETQYF.

This CDR3 is CSVFDSSGSYEQYF. In DNA form, the CDR3 reads TGCAGCGTTTTTGACAGTTCGGGCTCCTACGAGCAGTACTTC. V and J are TRBV29-1 and TRBJ2-5; D may be TRBD1 (5 bases). The better agreement between TRBJ2-7 and the DNA end casts doubt on the J call. Germline values: CDR1 SQVTM, CDR2 ANQGSEA. This CDR3 is built from 14 residues.

The V gene is TRBV30, the J gene TRBJ2-5, with TRBD1 identical over 9 bases. The J call is in doubt because the DNA end fits TRBJ2-7 better. Looked up from germline, CDR1 is GTSNPN and CDR2 is SVGIG (reference sequence). CDR3 size: 14 residues. Written as DNA, the CDR3 is TGTGCCTGGAGTCCCGGGACAGGGTACTACGAGCAGTACTTC. This translates into CAWSPGTGYYEQYF.

This clone was recorded once. J is TRBJ2-7 and V is TRBV7-2, with D perhaps matching TRBD1 (6 bases). Looked up from germline, CDR1 is SGHTA and CDR2 is FQGNSA. This CDR3 is 15 amino acids long. V lost 5 bases to trimming and J lost 0 bases, with 14 bases between them. CDR3 loop: CASSPGALSSYEQYF. The DNA for the CDR3 is TGTGCCAGCAGCCCAGGGGCTCTAAGCTCCTACGAGCAGTACTTC.